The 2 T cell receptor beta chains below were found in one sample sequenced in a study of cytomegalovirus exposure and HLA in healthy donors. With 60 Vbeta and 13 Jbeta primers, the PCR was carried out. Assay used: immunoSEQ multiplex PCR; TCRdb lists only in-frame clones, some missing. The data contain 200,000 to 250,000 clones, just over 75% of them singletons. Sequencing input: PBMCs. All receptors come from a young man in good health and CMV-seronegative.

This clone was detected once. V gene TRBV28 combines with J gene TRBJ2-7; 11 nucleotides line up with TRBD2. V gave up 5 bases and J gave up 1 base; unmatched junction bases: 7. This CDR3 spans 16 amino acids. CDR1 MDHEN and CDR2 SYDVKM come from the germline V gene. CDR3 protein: CASSPPGTSGSYEQYF. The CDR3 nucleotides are TGTGCCAGCAGTCCCCCCGGGACTAGCGGTTCCTACGAGCAGTACTTC.

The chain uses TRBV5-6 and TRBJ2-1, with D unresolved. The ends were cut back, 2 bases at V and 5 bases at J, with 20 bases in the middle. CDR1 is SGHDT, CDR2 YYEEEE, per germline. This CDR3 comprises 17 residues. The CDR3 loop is CASSFLSSGAPNNEQFF. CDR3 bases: TGTGCCAGCAGCTTTCTCTCATCAGGTGCCCCTAACAATGAGCAGTTCTTC.